Here is one T cell receptor (beta chain) with its context. Participant reports of clinical history set cohort assignment. The sample comes from a study of blood T cell repertoires in COVID-19. Study at large: T cells, B-cell-depleted T cells, or PBMCs supplied cDNA or gDNA.

The V gene's germline CDR1 is MGHRA and CDR2 YSYEKL. The CDR3 covers 15 residues. Unmatched junction bases numbered 7, after V lost 3 bases and J lost 6 bases. Only in-frame clones appear in the TCRdb table, and some are missing; sequencing was by immunoSEQ multiplex PCR. The sample has hundreds of thousands of clones, around 87% seen once; the top ten hold 1.5% to 2%. This chain connects TRBV4-1 to TRBJ2-2, with 7 nucleotides matching TRBD2. Sample: PBMCs or T cells enriched from blood (not recorded which). The source of this sequence is a woman in her forties or fifties who had recovered from COVID-19. The CDR3 is CASSQSELAPGELFF. DNA of the CDR3: TGCGCCAGCAGCCAGAGCGAACTAGCGCCCGGGGAGCTGTTTTTT.